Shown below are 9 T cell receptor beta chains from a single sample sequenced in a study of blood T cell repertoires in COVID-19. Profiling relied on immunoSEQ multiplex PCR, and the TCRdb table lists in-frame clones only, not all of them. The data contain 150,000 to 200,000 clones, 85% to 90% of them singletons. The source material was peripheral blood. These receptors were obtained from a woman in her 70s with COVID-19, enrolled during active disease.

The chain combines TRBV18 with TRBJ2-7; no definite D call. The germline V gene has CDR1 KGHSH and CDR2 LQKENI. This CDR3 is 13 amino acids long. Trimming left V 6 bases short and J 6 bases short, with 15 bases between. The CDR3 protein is CASSYGINGEQYF. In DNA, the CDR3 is TGTGCCAGCTCGTATGGCATCAATGGCGAGCAGTACTTC.

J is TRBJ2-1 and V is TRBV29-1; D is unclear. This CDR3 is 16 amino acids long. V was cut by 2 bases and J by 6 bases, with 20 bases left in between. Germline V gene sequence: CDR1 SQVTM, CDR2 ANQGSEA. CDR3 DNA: TGCAGCGTTGAACAGAGCGACCCGCCTGTCGGCAATGAGCAGTTCTTC. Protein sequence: CSVEQSDPPVGNEQFF.

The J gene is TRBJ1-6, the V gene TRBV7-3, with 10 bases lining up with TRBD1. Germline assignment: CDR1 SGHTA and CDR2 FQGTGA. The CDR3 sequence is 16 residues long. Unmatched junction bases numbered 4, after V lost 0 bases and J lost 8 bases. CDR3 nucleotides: TGTGCCAGCAGCTTAACGCGACAGGGGGCGTATTCACCCCTCCACTTT. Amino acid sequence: CASSLTRQGAYSPLHF. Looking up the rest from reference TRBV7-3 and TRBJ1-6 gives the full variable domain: GAGVSQTPSNKVTEKGKYVELRCDPISGHTALYWYRQSLGQGPEFLIYFQGTGAADDSGLPNDRFFAVRPEGSVSTLKIQRTERGDSAVYLCASSLTRQGAYSPLHFGNGTRLTVT.

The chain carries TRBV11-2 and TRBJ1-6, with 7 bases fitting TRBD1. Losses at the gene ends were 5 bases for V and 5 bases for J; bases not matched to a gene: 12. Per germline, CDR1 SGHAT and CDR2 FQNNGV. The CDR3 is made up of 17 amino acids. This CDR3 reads CASSPTRDSQNNSPLHF. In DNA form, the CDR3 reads TGTGCCAGCAGCCCTACCCGGGACAGCCAAAATAATTCACCCCTCCACTTT.

CDR3 bases: TGTGCCATCAGTACCGGACTAGCGGCGGGGGGGTTCTTC. This encodes CAISTGLAAGGFF. The chain combines TRBV10-3 with TRBJ2-1; 10 nucleotides match TRBD2. Germline CDR1 reads ENHRY; CDR2 reads SYGVKD. Trimming at V came to 5 bases and at J to 15 bases, leaving 10 bases not matched to a gene. CDR3 length: 13 amino acids.

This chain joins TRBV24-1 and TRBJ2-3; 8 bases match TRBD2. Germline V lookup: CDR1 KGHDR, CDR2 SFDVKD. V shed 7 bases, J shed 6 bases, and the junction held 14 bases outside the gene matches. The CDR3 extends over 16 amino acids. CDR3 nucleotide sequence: TGTGCCACCAGGTCATCGTCGGCGGGAGGTCGGGATACGCAGTATTTT. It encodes CATRSSSAGGRDTQYF.

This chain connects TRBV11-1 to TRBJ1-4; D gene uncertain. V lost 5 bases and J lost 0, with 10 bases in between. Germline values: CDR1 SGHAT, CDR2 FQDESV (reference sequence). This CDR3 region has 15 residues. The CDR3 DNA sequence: TGTGCCAGCAGCCCGGAGAGTGCAACTAATGAAAAACTGTTTTTT. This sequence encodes CASSPESATNEKLFF.

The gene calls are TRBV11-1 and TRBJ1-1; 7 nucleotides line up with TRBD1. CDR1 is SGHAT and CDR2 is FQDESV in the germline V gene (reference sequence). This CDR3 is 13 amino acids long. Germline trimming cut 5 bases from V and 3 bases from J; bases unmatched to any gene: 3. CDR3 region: CASSRTGDTEAFF. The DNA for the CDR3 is TGTGCCAGCAGCCGTACAGGGGACACTGAAGCTTTCTTT.

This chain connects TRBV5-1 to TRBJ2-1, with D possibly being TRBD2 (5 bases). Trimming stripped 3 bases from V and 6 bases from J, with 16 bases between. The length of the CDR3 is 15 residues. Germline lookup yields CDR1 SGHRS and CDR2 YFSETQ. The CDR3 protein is CASSSGWARFNEQFF. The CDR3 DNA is TGCGCCAGCAGCTCGGGGTGGGCCAGGTTCAATGAGCAGTTCTTC.